This T cell receptor beta chain derives from a study of T-cell memory formation after mild COVID-19. Study-wide context: TCR clusters were largely donor specific. The study, taken as a whole, reports: SARS-CoV-2 specificity of second-wave clones peaking day 37 was unconfirmed. Later expanders leaned CD4+, whereas clones that contracted between day 15 and 85 were balanced CD4/CD8. Those CD4+ clones that contracted were mainly in CM and EM (CD8+ ones in EMRA).

This clonotype was detected only a few times. Its antigen is currently unknown. Germline V gives CDR1 SGHAT, CDR2 FQNNGV. V lost 4 bases to trimming and J lost 8 bases, with 12 bases between them. This CDR3 has 14 residues. TCRdb independently ran MiXCR on the 5' RACE reads; one entry per CDR3 protein. Of about 340,000 distinct CDR3 sequences in the sample, around a fifth are singletons; the top ten hold 21%. V and J are TRBV11-2 and TRBJ1-6; D might be TRBD1 (5 bases). This receptor was identified in a man younger than 35 who had mild COVID-19 (a few samples of this study predate the infection). Cell type and time point are not known. Sample: PBMCs or a T cell subset sorted from them (not recorded which). The DNA for the CDR3 is TGTGCCAGCAGCTCGGACACCGAATATTCACCCCTCCACTTT. Residues: CASSSDTEYSPLHF. The variable domain in full, with the rest retrieved from reference TRBV11-2 and TRBJ1-6, is EAGVAQSPRYKIIEKRQSVAFWCNPISGHATLYWYQQILGQGPKLLIQFQNNGVVDDSQLPKDRFSAERLKGVDSTLKIQPAKLEDSAVYLCASSSDTEYSPLHFGNGTRLTVT.